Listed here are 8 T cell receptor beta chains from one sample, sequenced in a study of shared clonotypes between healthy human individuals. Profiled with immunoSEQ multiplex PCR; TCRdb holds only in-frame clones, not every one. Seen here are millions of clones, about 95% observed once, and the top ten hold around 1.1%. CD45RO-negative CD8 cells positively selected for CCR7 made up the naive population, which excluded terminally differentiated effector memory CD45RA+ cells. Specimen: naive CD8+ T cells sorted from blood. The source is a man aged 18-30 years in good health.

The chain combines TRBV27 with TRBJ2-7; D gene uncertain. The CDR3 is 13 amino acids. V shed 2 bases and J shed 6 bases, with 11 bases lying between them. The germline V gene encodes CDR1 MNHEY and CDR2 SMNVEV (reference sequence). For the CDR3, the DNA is TGTGCCAGCAGTTTAGCTTCCCGGGCCGAGCAGTACTTC. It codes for CASSLASRAEQYF.

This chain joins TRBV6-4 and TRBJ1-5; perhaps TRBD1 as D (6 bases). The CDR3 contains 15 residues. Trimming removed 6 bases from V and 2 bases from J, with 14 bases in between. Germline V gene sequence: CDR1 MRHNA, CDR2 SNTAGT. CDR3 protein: CASRETGIRNQPQHF. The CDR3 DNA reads TGTGCCAGCAGGGAGACAGGAATTCGCAATCAGCCCCAGCATTTT.

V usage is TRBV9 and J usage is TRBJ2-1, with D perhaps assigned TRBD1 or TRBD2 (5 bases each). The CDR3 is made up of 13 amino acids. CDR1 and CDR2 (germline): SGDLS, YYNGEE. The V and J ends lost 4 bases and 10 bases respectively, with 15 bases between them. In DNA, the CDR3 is TGTGCCAGCAGCACTCCGACGGGGCGCGAGCAGTTCTTC. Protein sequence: CASSTPTGREQFF.

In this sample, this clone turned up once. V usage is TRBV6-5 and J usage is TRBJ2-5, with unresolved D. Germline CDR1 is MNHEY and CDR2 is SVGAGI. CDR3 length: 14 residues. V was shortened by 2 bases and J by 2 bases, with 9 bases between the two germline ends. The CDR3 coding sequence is TGTGCCAGCAGTTACGATGGCAGACAAGAGACCCAGTACTTC. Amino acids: CASSYDGRQETQYF.

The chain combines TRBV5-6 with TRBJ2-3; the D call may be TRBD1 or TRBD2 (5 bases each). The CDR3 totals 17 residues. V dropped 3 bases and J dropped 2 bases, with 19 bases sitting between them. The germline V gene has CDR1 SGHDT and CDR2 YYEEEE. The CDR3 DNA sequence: TGTGCCAGCAGCTGGGGGATGGCGGGCCCATACACAGATACGCAGTATTTT. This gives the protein CASSWGMAGPYTDTQYF. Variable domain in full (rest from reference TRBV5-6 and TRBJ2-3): DAGVTQSPTHLIKTRGQQVTLRCSPKSGHDTVSWYQQALGQGPQFIFQYYEEEERQRGNFPDRFSGHQFPNYSSELNVNALLLGDSALYLCASSWGMAGPYTDTQYFGPGTRLTVL.

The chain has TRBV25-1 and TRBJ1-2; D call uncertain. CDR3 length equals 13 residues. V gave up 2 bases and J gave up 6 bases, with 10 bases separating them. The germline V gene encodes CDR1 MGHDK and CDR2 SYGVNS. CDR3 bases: TGTGCCAGCAGTGAAGCTGGGATGGATGGCTACACCTTC. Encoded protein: CASSEAGMDGYTF.

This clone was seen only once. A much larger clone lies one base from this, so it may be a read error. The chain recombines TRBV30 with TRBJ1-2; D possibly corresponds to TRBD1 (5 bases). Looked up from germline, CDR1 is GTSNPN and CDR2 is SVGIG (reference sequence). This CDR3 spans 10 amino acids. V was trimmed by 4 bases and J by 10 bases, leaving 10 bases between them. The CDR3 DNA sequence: TGTGCCTGGATCAGGGACGCCTACACCTTC. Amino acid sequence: CAWIRDAYTF.

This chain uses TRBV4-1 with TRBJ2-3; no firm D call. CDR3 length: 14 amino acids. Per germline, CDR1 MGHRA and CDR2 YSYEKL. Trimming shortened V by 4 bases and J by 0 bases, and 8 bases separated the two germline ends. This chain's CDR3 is CASSLIGSTDTQYF. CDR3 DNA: TGCGCCAGCAGCCTTATAGGGAGCACAGATACGCAGTATTTT.